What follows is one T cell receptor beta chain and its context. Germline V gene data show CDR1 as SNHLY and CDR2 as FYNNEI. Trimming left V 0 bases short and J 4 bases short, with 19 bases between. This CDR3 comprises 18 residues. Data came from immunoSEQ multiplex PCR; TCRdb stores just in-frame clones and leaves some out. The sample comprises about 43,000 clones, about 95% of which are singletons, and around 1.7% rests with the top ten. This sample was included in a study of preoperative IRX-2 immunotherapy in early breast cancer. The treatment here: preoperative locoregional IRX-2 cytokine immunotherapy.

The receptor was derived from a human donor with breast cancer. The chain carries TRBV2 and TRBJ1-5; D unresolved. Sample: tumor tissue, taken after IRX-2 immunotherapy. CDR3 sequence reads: CASSEALGSPLWNQPQHF. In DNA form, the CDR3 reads TGTGCCAGCAGTGAAGCGCTGGGATCCCCCCTCTGGAATCAGCCCCAGCATTTT.